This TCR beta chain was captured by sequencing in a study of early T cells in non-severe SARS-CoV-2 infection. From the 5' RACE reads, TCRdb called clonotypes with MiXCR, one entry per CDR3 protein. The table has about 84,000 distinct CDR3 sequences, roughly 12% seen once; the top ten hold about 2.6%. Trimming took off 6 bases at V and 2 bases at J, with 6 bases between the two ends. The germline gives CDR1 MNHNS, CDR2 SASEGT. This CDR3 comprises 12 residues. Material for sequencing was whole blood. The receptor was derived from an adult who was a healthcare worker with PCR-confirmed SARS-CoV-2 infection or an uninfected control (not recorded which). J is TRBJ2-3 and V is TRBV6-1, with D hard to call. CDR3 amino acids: CASRGNTDTQYF. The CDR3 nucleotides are TGTGCCAGCAGGGGGAACACAGATACGCAGTATTTT.